The source of this T cell receptor beta chain is a study of Graves' ophthalmopathy and Graves' hyperthyroidism. Study-wide points: A model built from 13 signatures distinguished ophthalmopathy from stable hyperthyroidism with 85% to 90% sensitivity and approximately 82% specificity.

The authors amplified TCR beta CDR3 regions, and they did so from RNA transcripts for repertoire sequencing. Amplification began with first-round RT-PCR using HTBI primers, then second-round multiplex PCR was performed. Using its own MiXCR run on the multiplex PCR reads, TCRdb lists one record per CDR3 protein. The sample lists roughly 1.1 million distinct CDR3 sequences; about 36% were seen once. There are many counts of this clonotype. Its antigen is as yet unknown. The J segment lost 7 bases and the V segment lost 3 bases, leaving 6 bases of the junction unmatched. The CDR3 contains 14 residues. Germline CDR1 reads SGHDT; CDR2 reads YYEEEE.

Material for sequencing was peripheral blood or thyroid tissue (not recorded which). V usage is TRBV5-6 and J usage is TRBJ1-5, with 8 bases identical to TRBD1. This TCR derives from an adult man with Graves' hyperthyroidism. The CDR3 spells CASSSGGAGQPQHF. CDR3 nucleotide sequence: TGTGCCAGCAGCTCAGGGGGCGCGGGACAGCCCCAGCATTTT. Together with reference TRBV5-6 and TRBJ1-5, the CDR3 gives the full variable domain: DAGVTQSPTHLIKTRGQQVTLRCSPKSGHDTVSWYQQALGQGPQFIFQYYEEEERQRGNFPDRFSGHQFPNYSSELNVNALLLGDSALYLCASSSGGAGQPQHFGDGTRLSIL.